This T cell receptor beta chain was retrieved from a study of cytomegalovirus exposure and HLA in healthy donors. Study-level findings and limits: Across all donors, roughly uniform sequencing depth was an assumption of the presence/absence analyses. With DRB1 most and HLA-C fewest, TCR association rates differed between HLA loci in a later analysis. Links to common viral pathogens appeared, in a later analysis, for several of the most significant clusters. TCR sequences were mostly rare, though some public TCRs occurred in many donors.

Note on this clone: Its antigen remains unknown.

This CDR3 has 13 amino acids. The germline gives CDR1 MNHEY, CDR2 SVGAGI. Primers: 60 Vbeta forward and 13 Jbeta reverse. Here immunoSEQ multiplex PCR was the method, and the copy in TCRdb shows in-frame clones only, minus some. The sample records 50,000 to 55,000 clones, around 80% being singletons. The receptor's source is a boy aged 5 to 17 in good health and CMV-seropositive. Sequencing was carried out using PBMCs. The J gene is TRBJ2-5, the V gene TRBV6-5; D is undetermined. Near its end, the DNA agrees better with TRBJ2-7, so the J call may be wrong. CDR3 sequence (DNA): TGTGCCAGCAGTTACCGGTTCTCCTACGAGCAGTACTTC. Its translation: CASSYRFSYEQYF.